The 13 T cell receptor beta chains below come from one sample, sequenced in a study of blood T cell repertoires in COVID-19. Repertoires were generated with immunoSEQ multiplex PCR, while TCRdb's copy carries only in-frame clones and drops some. Among about 220,000 clones, 87% were seen once, and the ten largest hold 2.5% to 3%. The source material was PBMCs or T cells enriched from blood (not recorded which). These receptors were collected from a woman under 40 with acute COVID-19.

The chain carries TRBV5-4 and TRBJ1-2, with D perhaps matching TRBD1 (6 bases). The CDR3 spans 12 residues. CDR1 SGHNT and CDR2 YYREEE come from the germline V gene (reference sequence). Trimming cost V 6 bases and J 8 bases, with 14 bases left between them. In DNA, the CDR3 is TGTGCCAGCATCGGACAGATGGGCGGCTACACCTTC. Translating it yields CASIGQMGGYTF. Using reference TRBV5-4 and TRBJ1-2 for the parts outside the CDR3, the full variable domain is ETGVTQSPTHLIKTRGQQVTLRCSSQSGHNTVSWYQQALGQGPQFIFQYYREEENGRGNFPPRFSGLQFPNYSSELNVNALELDDSALYLCASIGQMGGYTFGSGTRLTVV.

The gene calls are TRBV19 and TRBJ1-1; 9 bases fit TRBD1. The CDR3 covers 14 residues. J gave up 4 bases and V 7 bases, and 7 bases lay outside the gene matches. The germline gives CDR1 LNHDA, CDR2 SQIVND (reference sequence). The DNA of the CDR3 is TGTGCCAGTACCCCGACAGGGGGAAGCACTGAAGCTTTCTTT. Amino acid sequence: CASTPTGGSTEAFF.

This sequence joins TRBV29-1 and TRBJ1-1; D perhaps matches TRBD1 (6 bases). Per germline, CDR1 SQVTM and CDR2 ANQGSEA. Trimming stripped 4 bases from V and 0 bases from J, with 18 bases between. The CDR3 covers 16 residues. For the CDR3, the DNA is TGCAGCGTTGTCCCTACAGGGATCCCCATGAACACTGAAGCTTTCTTT. This codes for CSVVPTGIPMNTEAFF.

This chain joins TRBV5-1 and TRBJ1-2, with 7 bases aligning to TRBD1. V was pared by 0 bases and J by 4 bases, with 12 bases of the junction left unmatched. CDR1 is SGHRS and CDR2 is YFSETQ in the germline V gene. The CDR3 runs 17 residues. The CDR3 loop is CASSLGTGPNNFYGYTF. In DNA form, the CDR3 reads TGCGCCAGCAGCTTGGGGACAGGTCCCAACAATTTCTATGGCTACACCTTC.

The chain has TRBV29-1 and TRBJ1-1, with TRBD1 matching over 7 bases. V shed 6 bases and J 2 bases; nucleotides not matched to a gene: 6. This CDR3 contains 13 residues. Germline CDR1 SQVTM, CDR2 ANQGSEA. The CDR3 DNA is TGCAGCGTCGCCAACAGGGGAAACACTGAAGCTTTCTTT. This codes for CSVANRGNTEAFF.

The rearrangement uses TRBV28 and TRBJ1-5; D possibly corresponds to TRBD1 (5 bases). The CDR3 length is 14 residues. The V and J ends lost 7 bases and 7 bases respectively, with 17 bases between them. Germline V lookup: CDR1 MDHEN, CDR2 SYDVKM. The CDR3 region is CASTTGQGGQPQHF. CDR3 in DNA: TGTGCCAGCACCACGGGGCAGGGAGGCCAGCCCCAGCATTTT. Full variable domain (outside the CDR3, taken from reference TRBV28 and TRBJ1-5): DVKVTQSSRYLVKRTGEKVFLECVQDMDHENMFWYRQDPGLGLRLIYFSYDVKMKEKGDIPEGYSVSREKKERFSLILESASTNQTSMYLCASTTGQGGQPQHFGDGTRLSIL.

The V gene is TRBV7-6, the J gene TRBJ2-3, with a weak D call TRBD1 (5 bases). Germline V gene lookup returns CDR1 SGHVS and CDR2 FNYEAQ. V was trimmed by 6 bases and J by 2 bases, leaving 15 bases between them. The CDR3 has 15 residues. The CDR3, as DNA: TGTGCCAGCAGTTGGGATGCCAGGGCCACAGATACGCAGTATTTT. It codes for CASSWDARATDTQYF.

V gene TRBV11-1 combines with J gene TRBJ1-6, with D perhaps TRBD1 (6 bases). Germline CDR1 SGHAT, CDR2 FQDESV (reference sequence). The CDR3 loop spans 14 amino acids. V was cut by 3 bases and J by 7 bases, with 10 bases left in between. The CDR3 spells CASSFSRGNSPLHF. DNA of the CDR3: TGTGCCAGCAGCTTCTCCAGGGGAAATTCACCCCTCCACTTT.

The J gene is TRBJ2-2, the V gene TRBV5-1, with a weak D call TRBD1 (5 bases). Per germline, CDR1 SGHRS and CDR2 YFSETQ. This CDR3 region has 14 residues. The V end lost 5 bases, the J end lost 7 bases, and 15 bases lay between the germline ends. Here the CDR3 reads CASRQATTGGELFF. The CDR3 DNA is TGCGCCAGCAGACAGGCTACCACCGGCGGGGAGCTGTTTTTT.

The gene calls are TRBV19 and TRBJ1-2, with TRBD1 as a possible D gene (6 bases). CDR1 and CDR2 (germline): LNHDA, SQIVND (reference sequence). With 1 base removed from V and 4 bases from J, the gap between germline ends came to 13 bases. CDR3 length: 15 amino acids. The CDR3 bases are TGTGCCAGTAGTATAGCCCCAGGGACATTCTATGGCTACACCTTC. This translates into CASSIAPGTFYGYTF.

V and J are TRBV25-1 and TRBJ1-3, with a weak D call TRBD1 (5 bases). V lost 0 bases and J lost 0, with 15 bases in between. The CDR3 spans 18 residues. Germline values: CDR1 MGHDK, CDR2 SYGVNS. The DNA for the CDR3 is TGTGCCAGCAGTGAATACTTTTTAGACAGAAACTCTGGAAACACCATATATTTT. It specifies CASSEYFLDRNSGNTIYF.

The rearrangement uses TRBV5-6 and TRBJ2-2; D is ambiguous. With 0 bases removed from V and 2 bases from J, the gap between germline ends came to 8 bases. Germline assignment: CDR1 SGHDT and CDR2 YYEEEE. This CDR3 has 15 amino acids. The CDR3 coding sequence is TGTGCCAGCAGCTTGGAACCGAGAAACACCGGGGAGCTGTTTTTT. It translates to CASSLEPRNTGELFF.

The table lists this clone with a few counts. The CDR3 sequence: CASSFRTYNSPLHF. The CDR3 DNA sequence: TGTGCCAGCAGTTTCAGGACTTATAATTCACCCCTCCACTTT. The rearrangement joins TRBV6-5 to TRBJ1-6; the D is unclear. Germline V gives CDR1 MNHEY, CDR2 SVGAGI. This CDR3 is built from 14 residues. The V end was cut by 4 bases, the J end by 4 bases, with 8 bases between.